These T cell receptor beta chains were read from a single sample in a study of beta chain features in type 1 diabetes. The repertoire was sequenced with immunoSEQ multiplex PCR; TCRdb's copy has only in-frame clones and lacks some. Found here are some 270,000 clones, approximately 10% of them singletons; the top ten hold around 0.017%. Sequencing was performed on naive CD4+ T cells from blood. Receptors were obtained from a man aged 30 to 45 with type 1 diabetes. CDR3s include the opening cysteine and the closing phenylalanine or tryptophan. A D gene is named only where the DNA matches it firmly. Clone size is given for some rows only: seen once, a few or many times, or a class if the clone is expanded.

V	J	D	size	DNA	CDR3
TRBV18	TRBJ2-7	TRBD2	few	TGTGCCAGCTCACAGCGACTAGCGGGGGCCTCCTACGAGCAGTACTTC	CASSQRLAGASYEQYF
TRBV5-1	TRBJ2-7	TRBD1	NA	TGCGCCAGCAGCTTTACGGGACAGGACTACGAGCAGTACTTC	CASSFTGQDYEQYF
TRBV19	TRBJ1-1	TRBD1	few	TGTGCCAGTGGACAGGTAAACACTGAAGCTTTCTTT	CASGQVNTEAFF
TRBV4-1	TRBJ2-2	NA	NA	TGCGCCAGCAGCCAAGATGAGTTGGCAGGGGTAACCGGGGAGCTGTTTTTT	CASSQDELAGVTGELFF
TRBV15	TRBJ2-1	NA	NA	TGTGCCACCAGCAGAGGGGATAGCGGTGAGCAGTTCTTC	CATSRGDSGEQFF
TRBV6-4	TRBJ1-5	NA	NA	TGTGCCAGCAGTGACTCCCCTGCGGGGGCCTATAGCAATCAGCCCCAGCATTTT	CASSDSPAGAYSNQPQHF
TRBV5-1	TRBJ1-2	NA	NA	TGCGCCAGCAGCAGGGGGACGGATGATGGCTACACCTTC	CASSRGTDDGYTF
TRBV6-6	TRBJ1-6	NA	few	TGTGCCAGCAGGGTACAGAATTCACCCCTCCACTTT	CASRVQNSPLHF
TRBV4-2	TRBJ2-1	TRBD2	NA	TGTGCCAGCAGCCAAGATGGCGGGGGGACCTACAATGAGCAGTTCTTC	CASSQDGGGTYNEQFF
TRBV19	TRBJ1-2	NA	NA	TGTGCCAGTAGTATAGAACAGGGCACTTATGGCTACACCTTC	CASSIEQGTYGYTF
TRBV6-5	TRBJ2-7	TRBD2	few	TGTGCCAGCAGCTCGGGACTAGCGGGCTACGAGCAGTACTTC	CASSSGLAGYEQYF
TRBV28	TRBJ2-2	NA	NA	TGTGCCAGCAGTTCAGGGGCCCCCGGGGAGCTGTTTTTT	CASSSGAPGELFF
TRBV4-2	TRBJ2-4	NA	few	TGTGCCAGCAGCCAAGTCGGACCGGGGGTAGAAAACATTCAGTACTTC	CASSQVGPGVENIQYF
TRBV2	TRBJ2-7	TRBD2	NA	TGTGCCAGCAGTGGAGGTAGCGGGGGGGCCTACGAGCAGTACTTC	CASSGGSGGAYEQYF
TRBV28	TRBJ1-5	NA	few	TGTGCCAGCGGTACCGGGACACTCGAACTGCGGCAGCCCCAGCATTTT	CASGTGTLELRQPQHF
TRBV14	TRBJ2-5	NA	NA	TGTGCCAGCAGCCAGCGGACAAGAGAGACCCAGTACTTC	CASSQRTRETQYF
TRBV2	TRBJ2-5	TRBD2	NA	TGTGCCAGCAAGCGGGGGGGCGACCAAGAGACCCAGTACTTC	CASKRGGDQETQYF
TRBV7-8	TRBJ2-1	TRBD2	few	TGTGCCAGCAGCTTAGCACTAGCGGGGGGGGGTGAGCAGTTCTTC	CASSLALAGGGEQFF
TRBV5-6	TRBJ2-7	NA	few	TGTGCCAGCAGCTTTTCTACCTACGAGCAGTACTTC	CASSFSTYEQYF
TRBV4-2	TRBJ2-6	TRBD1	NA	TGTGCCAGCAGCCAAGGACAGGGGGCTGCTGGGGCCAACGTCCTGACTTTC	CASSQGQGAAGANVLTF
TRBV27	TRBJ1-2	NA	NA	TGTGCCAGCCGACTGATGGGGGGCTATGGCTACACCTTC	CASRLMGGYGYTF
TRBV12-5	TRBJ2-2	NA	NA	TGTGCTAGTGGTAGGGAGGCCGGGGAGCTGTTTTTT	CASGREAGELFF
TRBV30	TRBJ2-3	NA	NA	TGTGCCTGGAGTGTAGGGGGGGCCACAGATACGCAGTATTTT	CAWSVGGATDTQYF
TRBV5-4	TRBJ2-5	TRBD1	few	TGTGCCAGCAGCCACAGGGGGCGCCTCCAAGAGACCCAGTACTTC	CASSHRGRLQETQYF
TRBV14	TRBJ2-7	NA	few	TGTGCCAGCAGCCGGTACTACCTGGACGAGCAGTACTTC	CASSRYYLDEQYF
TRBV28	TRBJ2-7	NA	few	TGTGCCAGCACCGCCACAGGGTCCTCCTACGAGCAGTACTTC	CASTATGSSYEQYF
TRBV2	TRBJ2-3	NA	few	TGTGCCAGCCGGGTATACAAAAGCGTGGATACGCAGTATTTT	CASRVYKSVDTQYF
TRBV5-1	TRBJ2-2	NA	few	TGCGCCAGCAGCTTAGAGGTAGCGAACACCGGGGAGCTGTTTTTT	CASSLEVANTGELFF
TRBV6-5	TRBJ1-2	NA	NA	TGTGCCAGCACCCGGGACTTTCTTTATGGCTACACCTTC	CASTRDFLYGYTF